Listed here are 27 T cell receptor beta chains from one sample, sequenced in a study of cytomegalovirus exposure and HLA in healthy donors. The PCR contained 60 Vbeta and 13 Jbeta primers. Produced via immunoSEQ multiplex PCR; TCRdb's table is partial and in-frame only. The sample has some 200,000 clones, 75% to 90% seen once. Input material: PBMCs. These receptor sequences come from a man aged 35 to 55 in good health and CMV-seropositive.

This sequence joins TRBV27 and TRBJ1-2; TRBD1 aligns across 11 bases. Germline lookup yields CDR1 MNHEY and CDR2 SMNVEV (reference sequence). V was pared by 6 bases and J by 7 bases, with 10 bases of the junction left unmatched. The CDR3 is made up of 15 amino acids. The CDR3 DNA follows: TGTGCCAGCAGGCCTAGCGGACAGGGGGCGGGTGGCTACACCTTC. Protein sequence: CASRPSGQGAGGYTF.

In its sample, this clone was seen a few times. The chain employs TRBV19 and TRBJ1-2; perhaps TRBD1 as D (6 bases). This CDR3 is 13 amino acids long. V was clipped by 7 bases and J by 4 bases, with 13 bases between them. CDR1 LNHDA and CDR2 SQIVND come from the germline V gene (reference sequence). The CDR3 is CASIRPGAYGYTF. The CDR3 region has the DNA TGTGCCAGTATCCGGCCAGGGGCCTATGGCTACACCTTC.

This clone was counted once. Here the CDR3 DNA reads TGCGCCAGCAGCCACCTACTGAGCGGGGGGACTTACAATGAGCAGTTCTTC. It translates to CASSHLLSGGTYNEQFF. The chain joins TRBV4-3 to TRBJ2-1, with 9 bases identical to TRBD2. CDR3 length: 17 amino acids. Germline CDR1 reads LGHNA; CDR2 reads YSLEER. Germline trimming cut 3 bases from V and 4 bases from J; bases unmatched to any gene: 10.

The gene calls are TRBV5-1 and TRBJ2-1; tentative D call: TRBD1 (6 bases). With 4 bases removed from V and 6 bases from J, the gap between germline ends came to 17 bases. Germline V gene lookup returns CDR1 SGHRS and CDR2 YFSETQ. The CDR3 is 15 residues long. CDR3 coding DNA: TGCGCCAGCAGCCCGAACAGGGTGGCCGGCAATGAGCAGTTCTTC. Translated: CASSPNRVAGNEQFF.

The chain employs TRBV18 and TRBJ2-7; 9 nucleotides match TRBD1. The CDR3 covers 15 residues. Per germline, CDR1 KGHSH and CDR2 LQKENI. The J segment lost 2 bases and the V segment lost 6 bases, leaving 8 bases of the junction unmatched. In nucleotides, the CDR3 is TGTGCCAGCTCGCCCCTGGGACAGGGCCCCTACGAGCAGTACTTC. Translation gives CASSPLGQGPYEQYF.

There are a few counts of this clone. V is TRBV15 and J is TRBJ1-1, with 9 bases matching TRBD1. Germline loops: CDR1 LNHNV, CDR2 YYDKDF (reference sequence). The CDR3 has 15 residues. Trimming removed 5 bases from V and 1 base from J; junction bases left unmatched: 5. CDR3 bases: TGTGCCACCAGCTTGGGGACAGGGCCGAACACTGAAGCTTTCTTT. Residues: CATSLGTGPNTEAFF. The whole variable domain, filled in from reference TRBV15 and TRBJ1-1, reads DAMVIQNPRYQVTQFGKPVTLSCSQTLNHNVMYWYQQKSSQAPKLLFHYYDKDFNNEADTPDNFQSRRPNTSFCFLDIRSPGLGDTAMYLCATSLGTGPNTEAFFGQGTRLTVV.

This clone was seen a few times. The V and J genes are TRBV5-1 and TRBJ1-1, with a weak D call TRBD1 (6 bases). From germline, CDR1 is SGHRS and CDR2 YFSETQ. The CDR3 has 16 amino acids. V was shortened by 4 bases and J by 4 bases, with 20 bases between the two germline ends. CDR3 coding DNA: TGCGCCAGCAGCCGTGGGGAGGGGGGGCAGAGCACTGAAGCTTTCTTT. This sequence encodes CASSRGEGGQSTEAFF. Full variable domain (outside the CDR3, taken from reference TRBV5-1 and TRBJ1-1): KAGVTQTPRYLIKTRGQQVTLSCSPISGHRSVSWYQQTPGQGLQFLFEYFSETQRNKGNFPGRFSGRQFSNSRSEMNVSTLELGDSALYLCASSRGEGGQSTEAFFGQGTRLTVV.

The chain carries TRBV7-8 and TRBJ1-3; D remains unclear. In germline, CDR1 is SGHVS, CDR2 FQNEAQ. The V and J ends lost 3 bases and 0 bases respectively, with 6 bases between them. The CDR3 runs to 14 residues. The CDR3 nucleotides read TGTGCCAGCAGCTTTGGGCCCTCTGGAAACACCATATATTTT. The encoded protein is CASSFGPSGNTIYF.

V usage is TRBV7-3 and J usage is TRBJ2-7; 11 positions match TRBD2. Germline trimming cut 4 bases from V and 4 bases from J; bases unmatched to any gene: 12. The CDR3 is 17 amino acids. Germline V gene sequence: CDR1 SGHTA, CDR2 FQGTGA. In DNA, the CDR3 is TGTGCCAGCAGCTCCACGTCTTCTAGCGGGGGGCCTTACGAGCAGTACTTC. Residues: CASSSTSSSGGPYEQYF.

The chain is built from TRBV7-6 and TRBJ1-1; D gene ambiguous. The CDR3 totals 13 residues. Deletions cut 2 bases from V and 0 bases from J, with 4 bases between. Germline V CDR1 and CDR2: SGHVS, FNYEAQ. CDR3 in amino acids: CASSLIVNTEAFF. The CDR3 nucleotides read TGTGCCAGCAGCTTAATAGTGAACACTGAAGCTTTCTTT.

This clone has just a few counts. This chain joins TRBV7-3 and TRBJ2-7; maybe TRBD2 (7 bases). The CDR3 contains 17 residues. CDR1 is SGHTA, CDR2 FQGTGA, per germline. V dropped 5 bases and J dropped 0 bases, with 20 bases sitting between them. The CDR3 here is CASSLWGGQGGSYEQYF. CDR3 bases: TGTGCCAGCAGCCTATGGGGGGGGCAAGGGGGCTCCTACGAGCAGTACTTC.

The chain recombines TRBV6-5 with TRBJ2-2; a possible D gene is TRBD2 (6 bases). The CDR3 is made up of 16 amino acids. V lost 2 bases and J 5 bases, leaving 15 bases between the germline ends. The germline V gene encodes CDR1 MNHEY and CDR2 SVGAGI. CDR3 bases: TGTGCCAGCAGTTACCCTACGGAGGGACGAACCGGGGAGCTGTTTTTT. This encodes CASSYPTEGRTGELFF.

This chain joins TRBV30 and TRBJ2-7; 7 bases map to TRBD1. CDR3 length: 14 residues. V shed 0 bases and J 5 bases; nucleotides not matched to a gene: 7. Germline CDR1 is GTSNPN and CDR2 is SVGIG (reference sequence). CDR3 region: CAWSVLAGGNEQYF. The CDR3 DNA follows: TGTGCCTGGAGTGTCCTGGCAGGGGGAAACGAGCAGTACTTC.

The chain employs TRBV29-1 and TRBJ2-7; 11 nucleotides line up with TRBD2. This CDR3 has 14 amino acids. Trimming at V came to 7 bases and at J to 2 bases, leaving 7 bases not matched to a gene. Germline values: CDR1 SQVTM, CDR2 ANQGSEA. The CDR3 DNA reads as TGCAGCGCATCGCGACTAGCGGGGACCTACGAGCAGTACTTC. Its protein is CSASRLAGTYEQYF.

This clone was seen a handful of times. Germline is not matched at one junction end, which may reflect a read error. The chain uses TRBV7-2 and TRBJ2-2, with 11 bases matching TRBD2. Germline assignment: CDR1 SGHTA and CDR2 FQGNSA. The CDR3 covers 15 residues. The CDR3 protein is CASSIAGGRSGELFF. Written as DNA, the CDR3 is TGTGCCAGCAGCATAGCGGGGGGGCGGAGCGGGGAGCTGTTTTTT.

The chain has TRBV6-6 and TRBJ1-2; D gene unclear. The CDR3 totals 14 residues. Trimming pared 0 bases from V and 8 bases from J, leaving 13 bases between. Germline V gives CDR1 MNHNY, CDR2 SVGAGI (reference sequence). CDR3 in amino acids: CASSYSLPNGGYTF. The DNA of the CDR3 is TGTGCCAGCAGTTACTCGCTTCCGAACGGGGGCTACACCTTC.

This rearrangement joins TRBV29-1 to TRBJ1-2, with a weak D call TRBD1 (6 bases). The germline V gene encodes CDR1 SQVTM and CDR2 ANQGSEA. This CDR3 spans 13 amino acids. V was trimmed by 5 bases and J by 6 bases, leaving 16 bases between them. The CDR3 coding sequence is TGCAGCGTTTCCGGACGGACAGTGGATGGCTACACCTTC. Protein product: CSVSGRTVDGYTF.

V usage is TRBV7-8 and J usage is TRBJ1-5; D not certain. CDR3 length: 14 amino acids. The V and J ends lost 0 bases and 2 bases respectively, with 5 bases between them. CDR1 is SGHVS, CDR2 FQNEAQ, per germline. In DNA form, the CDR3 reads TGTGCCAGCAGCTTAGCCGTTGGCAATCAGCCCCAGCATTTT. The encoded protein is CASSLAVGNQPQHF.

This chain connects TRBV29-1 to TRBJ1-4, with 7 bases that match TRBD1. The CDR3 spans 14 residues. Germline CDR1 reads SQVTM; CDR2 reads ANQGSEA. The ends lost 7 bases at V and 0 bases at J; junction bases unmatched: 5. The CDR3 loop is CSAYRGTTNEKLFF. DNA of the CDR3: TGCAGCGCCTACAGGGGCACAACTAATGAAAAACTGTTTTTT.

J is TRBJ1-5 and V is TRBV27; the D is unclear. V was cut by 4 bases and J by 6 bases, with 7 bases left in between. This CDR3 is built from 12 residues. From germline, CDR1 is MNHEY and CDR2 SMNVEV (reference sequence). CDR3 in amino acids: CASSYEGQPQHF. The DNA of the CDR3 is TGTGCCAGCAGTTACGAGGGTCAGCCCCAGCATTTT.

The rearrangement links TRBV11-2 to TRBJ2-1; the D gene is possibly TRBD2 (7 bases). Looked up from germline, CDR1 is SGHAT and CDR2 is FQNNGV. This CDR3 contains 17 residues. V lost 0 bases and J lost 4, with 16 bases in between. CDR3 sequence (DNA): TGTGCCAGCAGCTTAGACCCTGACGGGGGGCAATACAATGAGCAGTTCTTC. It specifies CASSLDPDGGQYNEQFF.

The chain employs TRBV2 and TRBJ2-2; TRBD1 aligns across 7 bases. Germline loops: CDR1 SNHLY, CDR2 FYNNEI. Trimming took 6 bases from V and 4 from J; bases not matched to a gene: 8. There are 15 residues in the CDR3. The CDR3 here is CASSVTTGSTGELFF. The CDR3 coding sequence is TGTGCCAGCAGCGTTACGACAGGGTCCACCGGGGAGCTGTTTTTT.

The chain joins TRBV7-2 to TRBJ1-1; perhaps TRBD1 as D (5 bases). V lost 7 bases, J lost 11 bases, and 26 bases lay in between. This CDR3 region has 15 residues. Germline V CDR1 and CDR2: SGHTA, FQGNSA. CDR3 loop: CASMGRVRDTDEAFF. The DNA of the CDR3 is TGTGCCAGCATGGGCAGGGTGAGAGATACTGATGAGGCTTTCTTT. Full variable domain (missing parts from reference TRBV7-2 and TRBJ1-1): GAGVSQSPSNKVTEKGKDVELRCDPISGHTALYWYRQSLGQGLEFLIYFQGNSAPDKSGLPSDRFSAERTGGSVSTLTIQRTQQEDSAVYLCASMGRVRDTDEAFFGQGTRLTVV.

Comments on this clone: The junction and the germline gene differ at one end; a read error may be behind it. The J gene is TRBJ2-3, the V gene TRBV7-9; TRBD2 matches at 11 bases. The length of the CDR3 is 19 residues. In germline, CDR1 is SEHNR, CDR2 FQNEAQ (reference sequence). The CDR3 region has the DNA TGTTCCAGCAGCTTAGGCCTAGCGGGGGGTTCCGCCCGCACAGATACGCAGTATTTT. Translating it yields CSSSLGLAGGSARTDTQYF.

The chain links TRBV5-4 to TRBJ2-7; 8 bases line up with TRBD1. This CDR3 is 16 amino acids long. Germline values: CDR1 SGHNT, CDR2 YYREEE (reference sequence). V shed 3 bases, J shed 7 bases, and the junction held 15 bases outside the gene matches. The CDR3 protein is CASSSSPGTGDSEQYF. The CDR3 DNA is TGTGCCAGCAGCTCCTCCCCCGGGACAGGTGATTCGGAGCAGTACTTC.

The chain recombines TRBV10-3 with TRBJ2-3; D is perhaps TRBD1 (5 bases). The CDR3 has 13 residues. Per the germline V gene, CDR1 is ENHRY and CDR2 is SYGVKD. Trimming cost V 2 bases and J 7 bases, with 10 bases left between them. CDR3 DNA: TGTGCCATCAGTGAGGCAGGGCGGAATACGCAGTATTTT. This encodes CAISEAGRNTQYF.

This chain connects TRBV18 to TRBJ2-7, with 12 bases fitting TRBD1. The junction had 5 bases not matched to a gene; V was cut back by 6 bases and J by 5 bases. Looked up from germline, CDR1 is KGHSH and CDR2 is LQKENI. The CDR3 extends over 14 amino acids. CDR3 DNA sequence: TGTGCCAGCTCGCTGGGACAGGGGGCCCACGAGCAGTACTTC. Encoded protein: CASSLGQGAHEQYF.